The rows below give T cell receptor beta chains drawn from one sample of a study of vaccination effects on CD4 cells after COVID-19. The data were produced by immunoSEQ multiplex PCR, yet TCRdb's version contains in-frame clones alone and is incomplete. The sample consists of 70,000 or so clones, roughly four fifths of them appearing once. Their antigen targets remain unknown. Specimen: CD4+ T cells from PBMCs cultured without peptide, collected after COVID-19 vaccination. Receptors originate from a human donor who received a COVID-19 vaccine. CDR3s include the opening cysteine and the closing phenylalanine or tryptophan. Each record gives: J gene, clone size, V gene, D gene, CDR3 DNA, CDR3 protein. A D gene is named only where the DNA matches it firmly. Only some rows state a clone size, as once, few, many or a class for expanded clones.

>TRBJ1-2|.|TRBV5-1|.
TGCGCCAGCAGCGTGGGAGAGAACTATGGCTACACCTTC
CASSVGENYGYTF
>TRBJ2-3|.|TRBV30|TRBD2
TGTGCCTGGTCGAAAGCGGGGGCGGGAGATACGCAGTATTTT
CAWSKAGAGDTQYF
>TRBJ2-1|.|TRBV6-2/TRBV6-3|TRBD2
TGTGCCAGCAGTTACCTAGCGGGCGCCAACAATGAGCAGTTCTTC
CASSYLAGANNEQFF
>TRBJ2-3|.|TRBV2|.
TGTGCCAGCAGTAAAGGTTCTAGCACAGATACGCAGTATTTT
CASSKGSSTDTQYF
>TRBJ2-3|.|TRBV5-1|TRBD1
TGCGCCAGCAGCTTAGGGACAGGCTCGGATACGCAGTATTTT
CASSLGTGSDTQYF
>TRBJ2-2|.|TRBV28|TRBD1
TGTGCCAGCAGTTCCGGGACAGGGGACAACACCGGGGAGCTGTTTTTT
CASSSGTGDNTGELFF
>TRBJ1-3|.|TRBV3-1/TRBV3-2|TRBD1
TGTGCCAGCAGCCAAGCCAGACAGGGCTCTGGAAACACCATATATTTT
CASSQARQGSGNTIYF
>TRBJ1-2|.|TRBV4-2|.
TGTGCCAGCAGCCAAGGGTTAAGCTATGGCTACACCTTC
CASSQGLSYGYTF
>TRBJ1-2|.|TRBV5-1|TRBD1
TGCGCCAGCAGCGTTCAACCGGGACAGATGGATGGCTACACCTTC
CASSVQPGQMDGYTF
>TRBJ2-6|.|TRBV29-1|.
TGCAGCGCTCAAGGGGGCTCTGGGGCCAACGTCCTGACTTTC
CSAQGGSGANVLTF
>TRBJ1-2|few|TRBV20-1|.
TGCAGTGCCCCTGACAGCTATGGCTACACCTTC
CSAPDSYGYTF
>TRBJ1-2|.|TRBV30|.
TGTGCCTGGAGCAGTGTAAGGCGGCCGGGTGAGGACACCTTC
CAWSSVRRPGEDTF
>TRBJ1-1|.|TRBV28|.
TGTGCCAGCAGTTCCAACCGCCCAGGGACAGCTTTCTTT
CASSSNRPGTAFF
>TRBJ1-3|.|TRBV5-6|.
TGTGCCAGCAGCTTGCTGCAGAGCTCTGGAAACACCATATATTTT
CASSLLQSSGNTIYF
>TRBJ2-2|.|TRBV7-2|.
TGTGCCAGCAGCTTCCCGGACGGGGAGCTGTTTTTT
CASSFPDGELFF
>TRBJ2-5|.|TRBV18|.
TGTGCCAGCGCCAGCGGAACTCAAGAGACCCAGTACTTC
CASASGTQETQYF
>TRBJ1-3|few|TRBV29-1|.
TGCAGCGGTACGACTCCCGGGACTACCTCTGGAAACACCATATATTTT
CSGTTPGTTSGNTIYF
>TRBJ1-1|.|TRBV9|TRBD1
TGTGCCAGCAGCGTAGGTGGGGACAGGCTCCGCACTGAAGCTTTCTTT
CASSVGGDRLRTEAFF
>TRBJ2-1|few|TRBV5-1|TRBD1
TGCGCCAGCAGTGGGGGCAGGGGGCCCTACAATGAGCAGTTCTTC
CASSGGRGPYNEQFF
>TRBJ1-2|.|TRBV28|.
TGTGCCAGCAGTTTTGGGGCGGGGGGAAACTATGGCTACACCTTC
CASSFGAGGNYGYTF
>TRBJ1-1|.|TRBV2|TRBD1
TGTGCCAGCAGCACGAGGACAGGGGGAATTATAACTGAAGCTTTCTTT
CASSTRTGGIITEAFF
>TRBJ1-2|once|TRBV12-3/TRBV12-4|.
TGTGCCAGCAGTTTGGGGAGGCTTGATGGCTACACCTTC
CASSLGRLDGYTF
>TRBJ1-6|.|TRBV9|.
TGTGCCAGCAGCGTAGAGTCGGGGGGGAGGTCACCCCTCCACTTT
CASSVESGGRSPLHF
>TRBJ2-1|few|TRBV9|TRBD1
TGTGCCAGCAGCCCACGACAGGGGGTCAATGAGCAGTTCTTC
CASSPRQGVNEQFF
>TRBJ2-1|.|TRBV6-5|.
TGTGCCAGCAGTTACCCCGGGACCACGAACAATGAGCAGTTCTTC
CASSYPGTTNNEQFF
>TRBJ1-2|.|TRBV6-1|TRBD1
TGTGCCAGCAGTGAAGCGAACTTCGGAGGGACAGGGATACTTGGCTACACCTTC
CASSEANFGGTGILGYTF
>TRBJ1-3|once|TRBV6-6|TRBD1
TGTGCCAGCGGGGGAGGACAGGGGGCGATTGAAAACACCATATATTTT
CASGGGQGAIENTIYF